The clone carrying this T cell receptor (beta chain) has just a few counts. The antigen is not known. CDR1 is KGHSH and CDR2 is LQKENI in the germline V gene. The CDR3 has 13 amino acids. Trimming took 3 bases from V and 3 from J, leaving 9 bases between them. The data belong to a study of T cells after yellow fever vaccination. Study details: Some fractions had low cell numbers, and these were prepared with SMART-Seq v4 Ultra Low Input. Regarding the study as a whole: Abundant bulk-derived clonotypes could contaminate FACS-sorted repertoires.

A universal primer site and UMIs were added as TCR cDNA was made by 5'RACE template switching. TCRdb processed the 5' RACE reads anew with MiXCR; each CDR3 protein has one entry. This table holds about 220,000 distinct CDR3 sequences, under 3.5% found once. The receptor was isolated from a man between 18 and 35 years old who received the YFV17D yellow fever vaccine. Sequenced material: CD4+ T cells sorted from PBMCs, taken 10 days after the yellow fever booster vaccination. The rearrangement joins TRBV18 to TRBJ2-7; a possible D gene is TRBD2 (5 bases). The CDR3 sequence: CASSPSGFYEQYF. DNA for the CDR3: TGTGCCAGCTCACCCTCGGGGTTCTACGAGCAGTACTTC.